This T cell receptor beta chain was recovered during a study of T cells in Graves' hyperthyroidism and ophthalmopathy. Findings of the study overall: Prediction of ophthalmopathy progression came a median approximately 6 months pre-onset. Most thyroid-expanded clonotypes above 0.001 were also found in blood.

The germline V gene has CDR1 KGHDR and CDR2 SFDVKD. The CDR3 is 13 amino acids. V was cut by 1 base and J by 8 bases, with 10 bases left in between. Diagnosis rested on symptoms, serum thyroxine and TRAb, thyroid ultrasound, and orbital computed tomography. A roughly 9.7 ml volume of fresh peripheral blood provided the PBMCs. TCR beta CDR3 regions were amplified from RNA. Primed by the HTBI set, a first-round RT-PCR was run on the TCR CDR3. TCRdb re-derived calls from the multiplex PCR reads in MiXCR, one entry per CDR3 protein. The sample has roughly 570,000 distinct CDR3 sequences, 15% to 18% seen once. This clonotype was counted only a few times. Its antigen is as yet unknown.

Sequencing input: blood. The receptor was isolated from a woman in her thirties with Graves' hyperthyroidism. The chain employs TRBV24-1 and TRBJ1-1; TRBD1 might be the D (6 bases). CDR3 region: CATSDLRTAEAFF. CDR3 sequence (DNA): TGTGCCACCAGTGATTTAAGGACAGCCGAAGCTTTCTTT.